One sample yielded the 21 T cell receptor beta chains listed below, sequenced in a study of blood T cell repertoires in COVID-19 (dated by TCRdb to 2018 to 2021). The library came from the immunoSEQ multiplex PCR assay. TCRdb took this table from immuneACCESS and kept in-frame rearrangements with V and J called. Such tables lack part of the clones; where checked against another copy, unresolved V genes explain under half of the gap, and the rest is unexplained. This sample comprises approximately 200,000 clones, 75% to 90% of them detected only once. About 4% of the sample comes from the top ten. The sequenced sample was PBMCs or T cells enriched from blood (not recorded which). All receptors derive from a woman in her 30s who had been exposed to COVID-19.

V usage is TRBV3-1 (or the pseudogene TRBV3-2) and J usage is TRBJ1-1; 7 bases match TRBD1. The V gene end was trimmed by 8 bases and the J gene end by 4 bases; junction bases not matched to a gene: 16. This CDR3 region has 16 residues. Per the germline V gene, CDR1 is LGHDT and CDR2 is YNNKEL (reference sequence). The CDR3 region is CASAYVGQSVSTEAFF. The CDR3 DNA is TGTGCCAGCGCATATGTGGGACAGTCCGTAAGCACTGAAGCTTTCTTT.

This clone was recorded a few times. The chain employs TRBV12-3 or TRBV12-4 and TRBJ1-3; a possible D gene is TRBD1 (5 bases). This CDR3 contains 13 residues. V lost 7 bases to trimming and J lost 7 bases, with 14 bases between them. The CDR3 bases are TGTGCCAGCACCGGAGGGGCGACCAACACCATATATTTT. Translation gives CASTGGATNTIYF.

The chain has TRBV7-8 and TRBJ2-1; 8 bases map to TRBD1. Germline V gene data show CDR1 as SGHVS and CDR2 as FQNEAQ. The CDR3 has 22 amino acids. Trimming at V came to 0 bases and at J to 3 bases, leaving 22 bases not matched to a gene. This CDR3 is CASSLARRRRQGTGAHYNEQFF. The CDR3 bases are TGTGCCAGCAGCTTAGCGCGGCGGAGAAGACAGGGGACGGGGGCCCACTACAATGAGCAGTTCTTC.

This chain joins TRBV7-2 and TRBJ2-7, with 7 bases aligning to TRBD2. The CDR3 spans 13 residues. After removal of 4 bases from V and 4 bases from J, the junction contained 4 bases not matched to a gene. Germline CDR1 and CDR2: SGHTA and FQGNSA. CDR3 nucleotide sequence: TGTGCCAGCAGCTCGAGCGGGATGTACGAGCAGTACTTC. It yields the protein CASSSSGMYEQYF.

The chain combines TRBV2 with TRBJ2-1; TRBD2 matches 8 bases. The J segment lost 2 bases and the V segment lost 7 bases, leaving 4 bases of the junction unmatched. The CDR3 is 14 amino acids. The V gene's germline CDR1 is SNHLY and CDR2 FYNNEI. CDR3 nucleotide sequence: TGTGCCAGCACCGGGGGGGCAGCCTACAATGAGCAGTTCTTC. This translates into CASTGGAAYNEQFF.

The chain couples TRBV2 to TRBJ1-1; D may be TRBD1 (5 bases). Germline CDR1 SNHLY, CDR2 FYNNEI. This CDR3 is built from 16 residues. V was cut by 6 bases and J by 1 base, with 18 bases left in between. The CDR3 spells CASRFERGIGNTEAFF. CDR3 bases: TGTGCCAGCAGGTTCGAAAGGGGAATCGGGAACACTGAAGCTTTCTTT.

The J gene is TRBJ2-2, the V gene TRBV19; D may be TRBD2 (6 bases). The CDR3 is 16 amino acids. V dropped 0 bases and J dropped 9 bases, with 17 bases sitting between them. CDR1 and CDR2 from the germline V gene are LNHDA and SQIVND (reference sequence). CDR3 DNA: TGTGCCAGTAGTATAGATGGGAGGCAGGCCATCTGGGAGCTGTTTTTT. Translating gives CASSIDGRQAIWELFF.

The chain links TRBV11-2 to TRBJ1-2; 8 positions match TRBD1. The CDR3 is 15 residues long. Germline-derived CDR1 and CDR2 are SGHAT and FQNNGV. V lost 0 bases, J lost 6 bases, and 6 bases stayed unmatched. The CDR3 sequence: CASSLERQGADGYTF. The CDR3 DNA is TGTGCCAGCAGCTTAGAGCGGCAGGGGGCAGATGGCTACACCTTC.

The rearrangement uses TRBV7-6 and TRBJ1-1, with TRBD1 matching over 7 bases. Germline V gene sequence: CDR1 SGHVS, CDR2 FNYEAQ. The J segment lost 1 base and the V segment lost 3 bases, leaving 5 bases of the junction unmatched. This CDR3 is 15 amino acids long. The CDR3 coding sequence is TGTGCCAGCAGCTTGGGACAGACTGCGAACACTGAAGCTTTCTTT. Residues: CASSLGQTANTEAFF.

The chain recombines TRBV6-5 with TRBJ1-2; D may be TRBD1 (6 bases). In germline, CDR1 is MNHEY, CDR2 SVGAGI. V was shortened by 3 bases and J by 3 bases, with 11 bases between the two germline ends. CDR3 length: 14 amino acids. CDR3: CASSYSDRHYGYTF. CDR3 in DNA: TGTGCCAGCAGTTATTCCGACAGGCACTATGGCTACACCTTC.

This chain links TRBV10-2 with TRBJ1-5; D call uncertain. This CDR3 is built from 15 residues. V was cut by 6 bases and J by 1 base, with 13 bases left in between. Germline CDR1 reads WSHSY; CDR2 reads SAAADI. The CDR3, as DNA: TGCGCCAGCAGGGCGGAGGACGCAAGCAATCAGCCCCAGCATTTT. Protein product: CASRAEDASNQPQHF.

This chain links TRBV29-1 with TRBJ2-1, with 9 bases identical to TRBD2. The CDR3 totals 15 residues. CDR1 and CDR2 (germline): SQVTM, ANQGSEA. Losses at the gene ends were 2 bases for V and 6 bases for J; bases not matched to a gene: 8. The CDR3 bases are TGCAGCGTTGAACCCCAGCGGGGGGCAGTCAATGAGCAGTTCTTC. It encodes CSVEPQRGAVNEQFF.

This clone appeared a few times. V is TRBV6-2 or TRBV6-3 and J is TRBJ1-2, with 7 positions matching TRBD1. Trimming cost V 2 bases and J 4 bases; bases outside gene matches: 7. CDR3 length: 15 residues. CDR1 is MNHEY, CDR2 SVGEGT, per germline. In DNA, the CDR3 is TGTGCCAGCAGTTACCAGGGACAGACCAGCTATGGCTACACCTTC. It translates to CASSYQGQTSYGYTF.

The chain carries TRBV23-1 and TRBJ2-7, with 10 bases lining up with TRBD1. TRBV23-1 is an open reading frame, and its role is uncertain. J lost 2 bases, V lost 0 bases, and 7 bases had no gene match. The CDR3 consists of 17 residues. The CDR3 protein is CASSQSPRDRGPYEQYF. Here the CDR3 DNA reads TGCGCCAGCAGTCAATCGCCTAGGGACAGGGGCCCCTACGAGCAGTACTTC.

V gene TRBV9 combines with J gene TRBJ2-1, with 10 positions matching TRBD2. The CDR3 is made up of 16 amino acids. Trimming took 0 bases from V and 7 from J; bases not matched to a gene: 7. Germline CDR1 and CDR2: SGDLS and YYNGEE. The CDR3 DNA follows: TGTGCCAGCAGCGTAGTAGCAGCGGGGGGGATTAATGAGCAGTTCTTC. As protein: CASSVVAAGGINEQFF. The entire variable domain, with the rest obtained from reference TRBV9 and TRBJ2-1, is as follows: DSGVTQTPKHLITATGQRVTLRCSPRSGDLSVYWYQQSLDQGLQFLIQYYNGEERAKGNILERFSAQQFPDLHSELNLSSLELGDSALYFCASSVVAAGGINEQFFGPGTRLTVL.

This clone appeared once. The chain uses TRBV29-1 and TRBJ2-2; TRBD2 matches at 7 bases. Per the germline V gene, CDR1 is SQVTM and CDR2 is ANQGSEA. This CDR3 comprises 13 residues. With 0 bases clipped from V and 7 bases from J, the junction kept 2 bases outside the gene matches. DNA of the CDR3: TGCAGCGTTGAAGATGGGAGGGTCGGGGAGCTGTTTTTT. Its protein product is CSVEDGRVGELFF.

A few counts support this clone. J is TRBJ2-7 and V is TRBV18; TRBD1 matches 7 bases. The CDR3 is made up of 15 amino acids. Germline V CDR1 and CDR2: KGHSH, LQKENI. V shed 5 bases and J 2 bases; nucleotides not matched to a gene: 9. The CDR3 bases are TGTGCCAGCTCAAGGGAAGGGGGCTTGACCTACGAGCAGTACTTC. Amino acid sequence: CASSREGGLTYEQYF.

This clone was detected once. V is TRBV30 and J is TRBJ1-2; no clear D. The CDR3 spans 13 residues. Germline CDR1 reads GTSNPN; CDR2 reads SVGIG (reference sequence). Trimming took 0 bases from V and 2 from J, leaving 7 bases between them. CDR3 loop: CAWSVTPNYGYTF. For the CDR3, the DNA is TGTGCCTGGAGTGTTACACCCAACTATGGCTACACCTTC.

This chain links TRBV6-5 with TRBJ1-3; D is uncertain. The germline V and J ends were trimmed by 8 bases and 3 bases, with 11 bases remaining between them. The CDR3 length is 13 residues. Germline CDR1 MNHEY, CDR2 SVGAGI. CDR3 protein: CASGESNGNTIYF. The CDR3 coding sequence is TGTGCCAGCGGGGAGTCAAATGGAAACACCATATATTTT.

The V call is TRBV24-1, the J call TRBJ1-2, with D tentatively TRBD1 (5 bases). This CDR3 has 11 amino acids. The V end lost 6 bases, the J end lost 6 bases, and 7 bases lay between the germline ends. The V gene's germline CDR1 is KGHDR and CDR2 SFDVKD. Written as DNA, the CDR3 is TGTGCCACCAGTTCGGGGGATGGCTACACCTTC. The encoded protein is CATSSGDGYTF.

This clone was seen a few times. The CDR3 sequence is CASNPRDRGPVGHGYTF. The CDR3 DNA sequence: TGTGCCAGCAACCCTCGGGACAGGGGACCCGTAGGGCATGGCTACACCTTC. This sequence joins TRBV2 and TRBJ1-2; TRBD1 matches at 10 bases. CDR1 SNHLY and CDR2 FYNNEI come from the germline V gene. CDR3 length: 17 amino acids. V lost 7 bases and J lost 6; bases outside the gene matches: 17.